The next 25 T cell receptor beta chains were all read from a single sample in a study of T cells after yellow fever vaccination. TCRdb independently ran MiXCR on the 5' RACE reads; one entry per CDR3 protein. The sample contains some 300,000 distinct CDR3 sequences, about 10% of which appear only once. The material sequenced was CD4+ T cells sorted from PBMCs, taken 5 days after the yellow fever booster vaccination. Every receptor here comes from a man younger than 35 who received the YFV17D yellow fever vaccine.

The sample holds a few counts of this clonotype. The chain links TRBV7-2 to TRBJ2-2; D is possibly TRBD1 (6 bases). Trimming cost V 5 bases and J 8 bases, with 18 bases left between them. The germline V gene has CDR1 SGHTA and CDR2 FQGNSA. This CDR3 comprises 15 residues. The CDR3: CASSQIQGAAGELFF. The CDR3 DNA reads TGTGCCAGCAGCCAAATACAGGGAGCGGCGGGGGAGCTGTTTTTT.

This clonotype has a handful of counts. The gene calls are TRBV7-2 and TRBJ2-1, with D maybe TRBD2 (5 bases). V was shortened by 5 bases and J by 8 bases, with 16 bases between the two germline ends. Germline lookup yields CDR1 SGHTA and CDR2 FQGNSA. The CDR3 spans 14 residues. The CDR3 reads CASSRAEAADEQFF. The CDR3 coding sequence is TGTGCCAGCAGCCGGGCGGAGGCCGCGGATGAGCAGTTCTTC.

At least ten counts were recorded for this clonotype. The chain joins TRBV5-1 to TRBJ1-4, with D unresolved. The CDR3 is 15 residues long. The germline gives CDR1 SGHRS, CDR2 YFSETQ. Trimming took 0 bases from V and 0 from J, leaving 6 bases between them. CDR3 residues: CASSLDYATNEKLFF. The DNA of the CDR3 is TGCGCCAGCAGCTTGGATTACGCAACTAATGAAAAACTGTTTTTT.

The chain joins TRBV20-1 to TRBJ2-3, with D perhaps matching TRBD2 (7 bases). The germline gives CDR1 DFQATT, CDR2 SNEGSKA (reference sequence). Trimming stripped 3 bases from V and 3 bases from J, with 16 bases between. The CDR3 is made up of 15 amino acids. The CDR3 here is CSASGRGGRTDTQYF. The CDR3 bases are TGCAGTGCTAGTGGGAGGGGGGGACGTACAGATACGCAGTATTTT.

V and J are TRBV20-1 and TRBJ2-5; 11 nucleotides match TRBD2. Germline V CDR1 and CDR2: DFQATT, SNEGSKA (reference sequence). CDR3 length: 14 residues. V was clipped by 3 bases and J by 4 bases; unmatched bases: 4. CDR3 nucleotides: TGCAGTGCTAGCCTAGCGGGGGGATCAGAGACCCAGTACTTC. It encodes CSASLAGGSETQYF.

This clonotype was counted a few times. The gene calls are TRBV4-2 and TRBJ1-1; D is possibly TRBD1 (5 bases). Trimming removed 3 bases at V and 10 bases at J, with 21 bases between. The CDR3 is 15 amino acids. Germline-derived CDR1 and CDR2 are LGHNA and YNFKEQ. The CDR3 sequence: CASSQAGGGEESAFF. The CDR3 DNA is TGTGCCAGCAGCCAGGCGGGGGGGGGGGAAGAGTCAGCTTTCTTT.

CDR3 in amino acids: CASSLTGGDNEQFF. The CDR3 region has the DNA TGCGCCAGCAGCTTGACGGGGGGCGACAATGAGCAGTTCTTC. The chain joins TRBV5-1 to TRBJ2-1, with TRBD2 as a possible D gene (7 bases). Germline CDR1 reads SGHRS; CDR2 reads YFSETQ. The germline V and J ends were trimmed by 1 base and 5 bases, with 10 bases remaining between them. The CDR3 is 14 residues long.

This clonotype has only a few counts. This chain links TRBV30 with TRBJ2-7; 7 bases are a match to TRBD1. CDR3 length: 15 residues. The germline gives CDR1 GTSNPN, CDR2 SVGIG (reference sequence). J lost 3 bases, V lost 0 bases, and 8 bases had no gene match. Written as DNA, the CDR3 is TGTGCCTGGAGTGTACTCAGGGGGTTTTACTACGAGCAGTACTTC. Its translation: CAWSVLRGFYYEQYF.

V and J are TRBV30 and TRBJ1-6, with TRBD1 as a possible D gene (5 bases). CDR3 length: 13 amino acids. The V gene lost 5 bases and the J gene lost 6 bases, with 11 bases spanning the gap. Germline assignment: CDR1 GTSNPN and CDR2 SVGIG (reference sequence). CDR3 protein: CAWEGSPNSPLHF. The CDR3 DNA follows: TGTGCCTGGGAGGGGAGCCCTAATTCACCCCTCCACTTT.

This clonotype was seen many times. The rearrangement uses TRBV4-3 and TRBJ2-7; D unclear. Germline V gives CDR1 LGHNA, CDR2 YSLEER. The CDR3 contains 15 residues. Trimming shortened V by 0 bases and J by 1 base, and 10 bases separated the two germline ends. CDR3: CASSQDKGSSYEQYF. For the CDR3, the DNA is TGCGCCAGCAGCCAAGATAAAGGTTCTTCCTACGAGCAGTACTTC.

This sequence joins TRBV18 and TRBJ2-7, with TRBD1 matching 9 bases. CDR1 and CDR2 from the germline V gene are KGHSH and LQKENI. CDR3 length: 14 residues. J was trimmed by 4 bases and V by 2 bases; bases with no gene match: 3. Here the CDR3 DNA reads TGTGCCAGCTCACCAAGGACAGGGGAGTACGAGCAGTACTTC. Its translation: CASSPRTGEYEQYF.

As regards this clonotype: Possible read error: a much larger clone is one base away. The V call is TRBV7-2, the J call TRBJ1-2; D not resolved. Trimming shortened V by 2 bases and J by 7 bases, and 11 bases separated the two germline ends. The CDR3 covers 13 residues. The germline V gene has CDR1 SGHTA and CDR2 FQGNSA. Written as DNA, the CDR3 is TGTGCCAGCAGCTTAACTGTCCTTCCTGGCTACACCTTC. Encoded protein: CASSLTVLPGYTF.

The rearrangement joins TRBV5-1 to TRBJ2-5; TRBD1 matches 9 bases. The CDR3 is 15 amino acids. The V and J ends lost 3 bases and 5 bases, in that order; junction bases with no gene match: 8. Germline V gene sequence: CDR1 SGHRS, CDR2 YFSETQ. CDR3 DNA: TGCGCCAGCAGCTCGAGGGGGACAGGGAGGGAGACCCAGTACTTC. This encodes CASSSRGTGRETQYF.

In this sample, this clonotype turned up a few times. The rearrangement joins TRBV1 to TRBJ2-3; TRBD2, as called in the table, went unchecked against the DNA. TRBV1 is classified as a pseudogene. CDR3 size: 18 residues. CDR3 nucleotide sequence: TGCACCAGCAGCCAAGATAACGCCAGCGGAGGAGACACAGATACGCAGTATTTT. It translates to CTSSQDNASGGDTDTQYF.

The table lists this clonotype with a few counts. This chain connects TRBV12-3 or TRBV12-4 to TRBJ1-6, with D possibly TRBD1 on 6 matching bases. V lost 3 bases, J lost 11 bases, and 14 bases lay in between. The length of the CDR3 is 14 residues. CDR3 protein: CASSFSGVGTPLHF. As DNA, the CDR3 is TGTGCCAGCAGTTTTTCAGGGGTTGGGACACCCCTCCACTTT.

V is TRBV5-6 and J is TRBJ2-7, with 7 bases aligning to TRBD1. From germline, CDR1 is SGHDT and CDR2 YYEEEE. The ends lost 2 bases at V and 3 bases at J; junction bases unmatched: 5. CDR3 length equals 14 residues. CDR3 nucleotide sequence: TGTGCCAGCAGCTTAGTGGGACAGAACTACGAGCAGTACTTC. It is translated as CASSLVGQNYEQYF.

V gene TRBV4-1 combines with J gene TRBJ2-6; tentatively, D is TRBD2 (5 bases). Trimming stripped 5 bases from V and 0 bases from J, with 14 bases between. The CDR3 has 17 amino acids. Looked up from germline, CDR1 is MGHRA and CDR2 is YSYEKL. As DNA, the CDR3 is TGCGCCAGCAGCAGAGGGTCAGTAAGCTCTGGGGCCAACGTCCTGACTTTC. Translating gives CASSRGSVSSGANVLTF.

This clonotype was observed a handful of times. The chain couples TRBV6-5 to TRBJ1-2; 11 bases are shared with TRBD1. The V gene's germline CDR1 is MNHEY and CDR2 SVGAGI. Trimming took 6 bases from V and 7 from J; bases not matched to a gene: 10. This CDR3 is built from 15 residues. CDR3 in DNA: TGTGCCAGCAGAACCCCCGGGACAGGGGGAACTGGCTACACCTTC. This gives the protein CASRTPGTGGTGYTF.

The CDR3 protein is CSVCWGANTEAFF. In DNA form, the CDR3 reads TGCAGCGTGTGTTGGGGGGCCAACACTGAAGCTTTCTTT. This chain joins TRBV29-1 and TRBJ1-1; TRBD1 is a possible D gene (6 bases). The CDR3 has 13 amino acids. The germline V and J ends were trimmed by 6 bases and 2 bases, with 13 bases remaining between them. CDR1 and CDR2 (germline): SQVTM, ANQGSEA. Based on the CDR3 plus reference TRBV29-1 and TRBJ1-1, the full variable domain is SAVISQKPSRDICQRGTSLTIQCQVDSQVTMMFWYRQQPGQSLTLIATANQGSEATYESGFVIDKFPISRPNLTFSTLTVSNMSPEDSSIYLCSVCWGANTEAFFGQGTRLTVV.

This clonotype occurred many times. The chain uses TRBV18 and TRBJ1-1, with D perhaps TRBD1 (5 bases). This CDR3 contains 13 residues. In germline, CDR1 is KGHSH, CDR2 LQKENI. The V end was cut by 1 base, the J end by 4 bases, with 7 bases between. CDR3 region: CASSPQGATEAFF. The CDR3 DNA reads as TGTGCCAGCTCACCACAAGGGGCCACTGAAGCTTTCTTT.

The chain couples TRBV18 to TRBJ2-7, with a weak D call TRBD2 (6 bases). CDR3 length equals 15 residues. Looked up from germline, CDR1 is KGHSH and CDR2 is LQKENI. V shed 4 bases and J shed 3 bases, with 16 bases lying between them. The CDR3 here is CASSRGTDPYYEQYV. CDR3 DNA: TGTGCCAGCTCACGCGGGACGGACCCTTACTACGAGCAGTACGTC.

The sample holds many counts of this clonotype. The chain links TRBV7-3 to TRBJ1-2, with a weak D call TRBD1 (5 bases). V lost 5 bases and J lost 7, with 20 bases in between. This CDR3 has 15 residues. CDR1 is SGHTA, CDR2 FQGTGA, per germline. The CDR3 sequence: CASSEGPLGEGGYTF. The CDR3 DNA sequence: TGTGCCAGCAGCGAGGGACCCCTGGGAGAGGGTGGCTACACCTTC.

This clonotype was recorded at least ten times. This rearrangement joins TRBV6-6 to TRBJ1-2; D is perhaps TRBD1 (5 bases). V was trimmed by 6 bases and J by 2 bases, leaving 10 bases between them. Germline V gene data show CDR1 as MNHNY and CDR2 as SVGAGI (reference sequence). This CDR3 is 13 amino acids long. Written as DNA, the CDR3 is TGTGCCAGCAGGGGAGGGGAAAACTATGGCTACACCTTC. Translation gives CASRGGENYGYTF.

Only a few counts were recorded for this clonotype. This chain uses TRBV21-1 with TRBJ2-3; TRBD1 reflects the table's D call only, with no check against the DNA. TRBV21-1 is described as a pseudogene. The CDR3 has 14 amino acids. CDR3 residues: CASSKAGGTDTQYF. The CDR3 DNA is TGTGCCAGCAGCAAAGCAGGGGGCACAGATACGCAGTATTTT.

In its sample, this clonotype was seen a few times. The chain recombines TRBV4-3 with TRBJ1-1, with D possibly being TRBD1 (6 bases). The CDR3 length is 15 residues. The germline CDR1 and CDR2 sequences are LGHNA and YSLEER. Trimming shortened V by 1 base and J by 1 base, and 10 bases separated the two germline ends. DNA for the CDR3: TGCGCCAGCAGCCAAGGGGGGGGACAGAACACTGAAGCTTTCTTT. Its protein is CASSQGGGQNTEAFF.